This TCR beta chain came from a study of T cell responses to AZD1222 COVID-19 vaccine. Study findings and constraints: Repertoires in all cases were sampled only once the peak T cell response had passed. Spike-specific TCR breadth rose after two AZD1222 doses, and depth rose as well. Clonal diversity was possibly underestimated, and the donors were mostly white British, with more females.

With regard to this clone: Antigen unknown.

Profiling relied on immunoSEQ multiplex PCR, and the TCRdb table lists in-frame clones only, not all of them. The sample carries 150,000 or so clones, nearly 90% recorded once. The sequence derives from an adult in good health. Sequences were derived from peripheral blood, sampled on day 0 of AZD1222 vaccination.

CDR3 DNA: TGTGCCGCCCAAGCGGGAGTGGCGAACACCGGGGAGCTGTTTTTT. Translating it yields CAAQAGVANTGELFF. V and J are TRBV2 and TRBJ2-2, with TRBD2 matching over 8 bases. This CDR3 spans 15 amino acids. The V and J ends lost 11 bases and 0 bases, in that order; junction bases with no gene match: 8. Germline V lookup: CDR1 SNHLY, CDR2 FYNNEI.